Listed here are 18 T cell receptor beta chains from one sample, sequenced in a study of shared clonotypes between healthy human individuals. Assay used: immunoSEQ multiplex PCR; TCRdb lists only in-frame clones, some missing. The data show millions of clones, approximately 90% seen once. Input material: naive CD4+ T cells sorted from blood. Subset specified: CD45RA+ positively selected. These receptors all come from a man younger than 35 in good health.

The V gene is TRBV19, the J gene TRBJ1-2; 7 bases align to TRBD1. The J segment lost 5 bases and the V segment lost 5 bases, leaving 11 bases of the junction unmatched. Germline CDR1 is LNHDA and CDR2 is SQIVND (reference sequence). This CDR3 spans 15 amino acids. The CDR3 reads CASSGGPGQNYGYTF. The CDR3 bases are TGTGCCAGTAGTGGGGGCCCGGGACAGAATTATGGCTACACCTTC. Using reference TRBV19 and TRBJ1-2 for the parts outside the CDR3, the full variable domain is DGGITQSPKYLFRKEGQNVTLSCEQNLNHDAMYWYRQDPGQGLRLIYYSQIVNDFQKGDIAEGYSVSREKKESFPLTVTSAQKNPTAFYLCASSGGPGQNYGYTFGSGTRLTVV.

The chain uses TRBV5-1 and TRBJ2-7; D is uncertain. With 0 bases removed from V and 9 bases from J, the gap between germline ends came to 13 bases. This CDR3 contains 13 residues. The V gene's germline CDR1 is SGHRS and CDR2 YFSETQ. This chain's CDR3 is CASSLDKAWGQYF. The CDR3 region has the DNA TGCGCCAGCAGCTTGGATAAGGCCTGGGGGCAGTACTTC.

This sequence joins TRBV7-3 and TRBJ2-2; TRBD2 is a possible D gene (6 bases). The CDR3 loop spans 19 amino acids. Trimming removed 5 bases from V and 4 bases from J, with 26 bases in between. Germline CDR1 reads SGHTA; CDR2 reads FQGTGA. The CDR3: CASSPPPGVPGGVTGELFF. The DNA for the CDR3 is TGTGCCAGCAGCCCCCCCCCGGGGGTCCCCGGGGGAGTCACCGGGGAGCTGTTTTTT.

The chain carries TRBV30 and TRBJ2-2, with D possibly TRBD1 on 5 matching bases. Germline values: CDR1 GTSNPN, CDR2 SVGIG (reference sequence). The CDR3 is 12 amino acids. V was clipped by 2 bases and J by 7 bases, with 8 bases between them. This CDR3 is CAWSKGFGELFF. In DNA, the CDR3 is TGTGCCTGGAGTAAGGGGTTCGGGGAGCTGTTTTTT.

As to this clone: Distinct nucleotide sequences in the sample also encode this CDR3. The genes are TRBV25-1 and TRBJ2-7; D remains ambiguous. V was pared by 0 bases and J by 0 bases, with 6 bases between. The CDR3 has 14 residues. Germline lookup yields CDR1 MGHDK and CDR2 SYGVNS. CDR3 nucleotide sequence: TGTGCCAGCAGTGAATACGGCGGCTCCTACGAGCAGTACTTC. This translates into CASSEYGGSYEQYF.

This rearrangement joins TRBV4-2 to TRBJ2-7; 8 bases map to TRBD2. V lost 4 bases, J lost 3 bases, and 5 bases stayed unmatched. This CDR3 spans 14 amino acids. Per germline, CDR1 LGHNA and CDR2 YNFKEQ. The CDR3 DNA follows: TGTGCCAGCAGCCTAACTAGCGGCTACTACGAGCAGTACTTC. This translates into CASSLTSGYYEQYF.

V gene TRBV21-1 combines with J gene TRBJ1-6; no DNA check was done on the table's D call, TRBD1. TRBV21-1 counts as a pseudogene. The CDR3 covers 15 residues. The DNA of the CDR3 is TGTGCCAGCAGCAAAACGCAGGGGGCGAATTCACCCCTCCACTTT. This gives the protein CASSKTQGANSPLHF.

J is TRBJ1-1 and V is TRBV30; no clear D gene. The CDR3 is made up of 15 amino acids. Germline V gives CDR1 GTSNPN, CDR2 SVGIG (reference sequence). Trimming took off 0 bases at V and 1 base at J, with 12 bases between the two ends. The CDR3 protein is CAWSVLLLSNTEAFF. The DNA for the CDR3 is TGTGCCTGGAGTGTTCTCTTGCTATCGAACACTGAAGCTTTCTTT. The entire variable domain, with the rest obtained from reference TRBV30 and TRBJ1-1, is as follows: SQTIHQWPATLVQPVGSPLSLECTVEGTSNPNLYWYRQAAGRGLQLLFYSVGIGQISSEVPQNLSASRPQDRQFILSSKKLLLSDSGFYLCAWSVLLLSNTEAFFGQGTRLTVV.

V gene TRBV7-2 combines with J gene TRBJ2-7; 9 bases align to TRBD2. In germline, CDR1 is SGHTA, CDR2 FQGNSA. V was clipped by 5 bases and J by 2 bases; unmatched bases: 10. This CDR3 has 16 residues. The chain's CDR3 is CASSPPGGRAPYEQYF. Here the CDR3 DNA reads TGTGCCAGCAGCCCGCCGGGCGGGAGGGCCCCCTACGAGCAGTACTTC.

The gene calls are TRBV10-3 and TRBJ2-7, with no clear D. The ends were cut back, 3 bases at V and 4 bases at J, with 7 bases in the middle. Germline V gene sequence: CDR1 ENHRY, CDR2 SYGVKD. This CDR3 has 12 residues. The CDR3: CAISDRGYEQYF. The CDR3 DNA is TGTGCCATCAGTGACCGTGGGTACGAGCAGTACTTC.

The CDR3 region has the DNA TGCGCCAGCAGCTTCTCGGGACTAGCGGGAGAGCAGTTCTTC. Protein: CASSFSGLAGEQFF. This rearrangement joins TRBV5-1 to TRBJ2-1, with TRBD2 identical over 13 bases. The ends lost 2 bases at V and 10 bases at J; junction bases unmatched: 3. Germline lookup yields CDR1 SGHRS and CDR2 YFSETQ. The CDR3 runs to 14 residues.

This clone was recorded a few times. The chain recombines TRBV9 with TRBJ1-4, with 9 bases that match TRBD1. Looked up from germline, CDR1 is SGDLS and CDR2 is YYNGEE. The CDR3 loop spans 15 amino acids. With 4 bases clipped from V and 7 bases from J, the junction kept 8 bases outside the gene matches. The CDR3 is CASSQGDRVGEKLFF. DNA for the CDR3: TGTGCCAGCAGCCAAGGGGACAGGGTTGGTGAAAAACTGTTTTTT.

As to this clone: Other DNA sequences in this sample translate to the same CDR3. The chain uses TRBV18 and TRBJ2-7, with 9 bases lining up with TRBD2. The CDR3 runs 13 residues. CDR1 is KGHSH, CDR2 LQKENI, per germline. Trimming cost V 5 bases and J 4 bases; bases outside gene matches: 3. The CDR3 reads CASSSTSGYEQYF. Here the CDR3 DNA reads TGTGCCAGCTCAAGTACTAGCGGGTACGAGCAGTACTTC.

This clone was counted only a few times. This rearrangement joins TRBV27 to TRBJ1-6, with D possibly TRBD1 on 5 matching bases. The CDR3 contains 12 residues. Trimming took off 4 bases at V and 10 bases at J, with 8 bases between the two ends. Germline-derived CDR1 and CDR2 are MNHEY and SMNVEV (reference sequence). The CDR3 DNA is TGTGCCAGCAGTTCCGGGGCGTCACCCCTCCACTTT. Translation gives CASSSGASPLHF.

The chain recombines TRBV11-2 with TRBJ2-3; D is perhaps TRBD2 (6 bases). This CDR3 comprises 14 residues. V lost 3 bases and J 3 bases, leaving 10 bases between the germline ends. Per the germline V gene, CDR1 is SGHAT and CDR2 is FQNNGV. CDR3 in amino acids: CASSFEGRTDTQYF. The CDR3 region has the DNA TGTGCCAGCAGCTTTGAAGGGAGGACAGATACGCAGTATTTT. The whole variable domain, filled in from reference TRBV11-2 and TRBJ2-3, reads EAGVAQSPRYKIIEKRQSVAFWCNPISGHATLYWYQQILGQGPKLLIQFQNNGVVDDSQLPKDRFSAERLKGVDSTLKIQPAKLEDSAVYLCASSFEGRTDTQYFGPGTRLTVL.

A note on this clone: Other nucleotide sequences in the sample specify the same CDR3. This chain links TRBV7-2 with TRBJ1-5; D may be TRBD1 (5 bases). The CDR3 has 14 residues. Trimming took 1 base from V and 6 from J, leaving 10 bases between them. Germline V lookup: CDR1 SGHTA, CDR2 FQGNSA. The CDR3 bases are TGTGCCAGCAGCTTAGTAGGGGTCGGTCAGCCCCAGCATTTT. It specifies CASSLVGVGQPQHF.

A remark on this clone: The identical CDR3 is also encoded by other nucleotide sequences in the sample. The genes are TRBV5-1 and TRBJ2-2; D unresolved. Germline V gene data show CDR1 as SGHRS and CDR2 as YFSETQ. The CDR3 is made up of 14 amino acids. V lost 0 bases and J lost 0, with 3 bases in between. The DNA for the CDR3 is TGCGCCAGCAGCTTGGATCCGAACACCGGGGAGCTGTTTTTT. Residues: CASSLDPNTGELFF.

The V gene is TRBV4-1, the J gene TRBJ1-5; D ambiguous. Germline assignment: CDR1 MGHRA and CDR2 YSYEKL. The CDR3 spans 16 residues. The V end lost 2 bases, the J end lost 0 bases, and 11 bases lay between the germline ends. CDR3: CASSQLEGISNQPQHF. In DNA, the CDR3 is TGCGCCAGCAGCCAACTGGAGGGAATTAGCAATCAGCCCCAGCATTTT.